This TCR beta chain originates from a study of T-cell reconstitution after alpha-beta-depleted transplantation in children. Preparing the TCRbeta library involved the use of unique molecular identifiers. TCRdb used MiXCR to reprocess the PCR reads, holding one entry per CDR3 protein. Altogether around 100,000 distinct CDR3 sequences are present, about 5.6% being singletons, with the ten largest covering 5.5% to 6.5%. With 4 bases removed from V and 2 bases from J, the gap between germline ends came to 7 bases. Germline values: CDR1 MNHEY, CDR2 SVGAGI. The CDR3 is made up of 13 amino acids. This clonotype was picked up a small number of times.

Sample: PBMCs, mostly from graft donor cells, taken 60 days after TCRalphabeta/CD19-depleted stem cell transplant. The chain has TRBV6-5 and TRBJ2-3; TRBD1 might be the D (5 bases). The clonotype originates from a female patient aged 2-10 years who had a stem cell transplant for Fanconi anemia, so the T cells may come from the graft donor. The CDR3 DNA reads TGTGCCAGCAGTTCGGACACCACAGATACGCAGTATTTT. It is translated as CASSSDTTDTQYF.